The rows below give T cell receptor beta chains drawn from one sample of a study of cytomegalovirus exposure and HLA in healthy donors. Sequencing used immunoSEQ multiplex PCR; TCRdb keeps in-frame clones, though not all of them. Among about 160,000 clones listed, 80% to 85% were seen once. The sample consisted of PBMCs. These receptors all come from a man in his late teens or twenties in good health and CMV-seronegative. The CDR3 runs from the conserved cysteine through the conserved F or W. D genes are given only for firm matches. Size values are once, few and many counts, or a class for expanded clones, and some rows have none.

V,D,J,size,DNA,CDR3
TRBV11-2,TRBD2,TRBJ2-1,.,TGTGCCAGCAGCATTACTAGCGGGAGCGTCTTC,CASSITSGSVF
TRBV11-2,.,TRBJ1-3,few,TGTGCCAGCAGCTTAGTATTTTCCCCCGGGAGGTATGCTGGAAACACCATATATTTT,CASSLVFSPGRYAGNTIYF
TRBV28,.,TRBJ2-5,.,TGTGCCAGCAGGCCAACGGACAGTAGGGAGACCCAGTACTTC,CASRPTDSRETQYF
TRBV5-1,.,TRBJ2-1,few,TGCGCCAGCAGCTTAACCGGGGGATACAATGAGCAGTTCTTC,CASSLTGGYNEQFF
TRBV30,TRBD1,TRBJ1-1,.,TGTGCCTGGAGTACGACAGGGAGAGCTGAAGCTTTCTTT,CAWSTTGRAEAFF
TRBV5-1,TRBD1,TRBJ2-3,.,TGCGCCAGCAGCGCGGTGGGAAACCTCCGGGACAGGGCAGATACGCAGTATTTT,CASSAVGNLRDRADTQYF
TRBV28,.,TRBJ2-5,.,TGTGCCAGCACCCGGAGGAGGGACGGATGGGGAGAGACCCAGTACTTC,CASTRRRDGWGETQYF
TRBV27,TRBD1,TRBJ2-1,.,TGTGCCAGCAGTGCAGACAGGGGAGATAATGAGCAGTTCTTC,CASSADRGDNEQFF
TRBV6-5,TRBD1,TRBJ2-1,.,TGTGCCAGCAGCCGGGGGACAGGGCGGGACAATGAGCAGTTCTTC,CASSRGTGRDNEQFF
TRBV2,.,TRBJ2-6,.,TGTGCCAGCAGTGAGGGGGGCTCTGGGGCCAACGTCCTGACTTTC,CASSEGGSGANVLTF
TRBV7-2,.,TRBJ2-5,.,TGTGCCAGCAGCTTATCCCTTGGGCCGGTGCAAGAGACCCAGTACTTC,CASSLSLGPVQETQYF
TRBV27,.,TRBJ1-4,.,TGTGCCAGCAGTGAGGACATAAGCTATGAAAAACTGTTTTTT,CASSEDISYEKLFF
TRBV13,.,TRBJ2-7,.,TGTGCCAGCAGCTCCCAACTAGGCGGAGACGAGCAGTACTTC,CASSSQLGGDEQYF
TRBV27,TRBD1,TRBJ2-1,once,TGTGCCAGCAGTCCTCGGGACAGGGCATCATACAATGAGCAGTTCTTC,CASSPRDRASYNEQFF
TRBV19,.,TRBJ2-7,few,TGTGCCAGTAGTCTCGGTAGGGGCTACGAGCAGTACTTC,CASSLGRGYEQYF
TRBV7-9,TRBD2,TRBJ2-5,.,TGTGCCAGCAGCTCTACTAGCGGGAGGGCCCAAGAGACCCAGTACTTC,CASSSTSGRAQETQYF
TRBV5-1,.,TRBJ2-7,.,TGCGCCAGCAGCTTGGGACAGCACAGGGACGAGCAGTACTTC,CASSLGQHRDEQYF
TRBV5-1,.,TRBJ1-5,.,TGCGCCAGCAGCTTGGGGGGGGAAAGCAATCAGCCCCAGCATTTT,CASSLGGESNQPQHF
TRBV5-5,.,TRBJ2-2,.,TGTGCCAGCAGCCCTAATCAGGGGAACACCGGGGAGCTGTTTTTT,CASSPNQGNTGELFF
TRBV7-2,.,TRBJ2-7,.,TGTGCCAGCAGCTTAAAATACAGCGGCGAGCAGTACTTC,CASSLKYSGEQYF
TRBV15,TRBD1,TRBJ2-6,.,TGTGCCACCAGCAGCAGGGGGTTCGGGGCCAACGTCCTGACTTTC,CATSSRGFGANVLTF
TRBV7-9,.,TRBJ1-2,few,TGTGCCAGCAGTCGTCCGGGACACGAGATTTATGGCTACACCTTC,CASSRPGHEIYGYTF
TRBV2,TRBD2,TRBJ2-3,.,TGTGCCAGCAGTCCTTGGGGGGGTGGGGATACGCAGTATTTT,CASSPWGGGDTQYF
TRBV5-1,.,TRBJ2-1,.,TGCGCCAGCAGCGAGGGGGTACCCTACAATGAGCAGTTCTTC,CASSEGVPYNEQFF
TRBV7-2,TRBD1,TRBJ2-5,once,TGTGCCAGCGCTCTGGCCGGGACAGGGGCCGAGACCCAGTACTTC,CASALAGTGAETQYF
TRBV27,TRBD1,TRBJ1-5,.,TGTGCCAGCAGTCCTTGGGACAGGGATCAGCCCCAGCATTTT,CASSPWDRDQPQHF
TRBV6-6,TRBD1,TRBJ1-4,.,TGTGCCAGCAGGGGACAGGGGGGGCAGGAAAAACTGTTTTTT,CASRGQGGQEKLFF
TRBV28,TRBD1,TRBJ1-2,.,TGTGCCAGCAGGATACAGGGGGCGGGTGGCTACACCTTC,CASRIQGAGGYTF
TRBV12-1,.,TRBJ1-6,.,TGTGCCAGCAGAGTTACAGGGGAAAGAAATAATTCACCCCTCCACTTT,CASRVTGERNNSPLHF
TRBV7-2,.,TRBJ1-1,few,TGTGCCAGCAGCTTAGCGCTGGGGGCAGGGAAAGAAGCTTTCTTT,CASSLALGAGKEAFF
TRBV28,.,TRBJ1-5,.,TGTGCCAGCAGTTTGATCGGGAAAGGAACTCAGCCCCAGCATTTT,CASSLIGKGTQPQHF
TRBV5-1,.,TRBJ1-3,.,TGCGCCAGCAGCAGGGAGGGGGTCTCTGGAAACACCATATATTTT,CASSREGVSGNTIYF
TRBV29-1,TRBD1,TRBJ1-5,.,TGCAGCGTTGGGACAGGAAATCAGCCCCAGCATTTT,CSVGTGNQPQHF
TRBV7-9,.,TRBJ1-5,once,TGTTCCAGCAGCTTATACATGCAGGGCGGTCCGGTGGCCCAGCATTTT,CSSSLYMQGGPVAQHF
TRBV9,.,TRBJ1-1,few,TGTGCCAGCAGCGTTAGCCCCGGGACTGAAGCTTTCTTT,CASSVSPGTEAFF
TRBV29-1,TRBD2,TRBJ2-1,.,TGCAGCGTTGAAACATTGACGGCGGGAGGGCGGGGGCAGTTCTTC,CSVETLTAGGRGQFF
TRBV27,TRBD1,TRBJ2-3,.,TGTGCCAGCAGTTGGACAGGGGGGGTCTCAGATACGCAGTATTTT,CASSWTGGVSDTQYF
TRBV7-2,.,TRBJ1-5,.,TGTGCCAGCAGCCCCCACCCGGGGCAGCCCCAGCATTTT,CASSPHPGQPQHF
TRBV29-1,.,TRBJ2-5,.,TGCAGCGTTGACGATAGTGAGCATGAAGAGACCCAGTACTTC,CSVDDSEHEETQYF
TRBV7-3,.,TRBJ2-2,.,TGTGCCAGCTCGAGGTACACCGGGGAGCTGTTTTTT,CASSRYTGELFF
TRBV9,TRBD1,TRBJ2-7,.,TGTGCCAGCGGCCCGGACAGGGCGACCTCCTACGAGCAGTACTTC,CASGPDRATSYEQYF
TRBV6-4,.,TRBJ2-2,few,TGTGCCAGCAGTGGACAGGACACCGGGGAGCTGTTTTTT,CASSGQDTGELFF
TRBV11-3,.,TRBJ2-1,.,TGTGCCAGCTCCCGGGTCCACAATGAGCAGTTCTTC,CASSRVHNEQFF
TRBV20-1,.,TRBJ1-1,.,TGCAGTGCCTGGCTGAACACTGAAGCTTTCTTT,CSAWLNTEAFF
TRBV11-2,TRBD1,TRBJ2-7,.,TGTGCCAGCAGCTTCTCGGACAGGGTGTCCTACGAGCAGTACTTC,CASSFSDRVSYEQYF
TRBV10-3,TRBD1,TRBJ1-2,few,TGTGCCATCAGCCACGGGACAGGCTCTAACTATGGCTACACCTTC,CAISHGTGSNYGYTF
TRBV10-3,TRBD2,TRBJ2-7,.,TGTGCCACGTCGACTAGCGGGAGCTACGAGCAGTACTTC,CATSTSGSYEQYF
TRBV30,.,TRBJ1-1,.,TGTGCCTGGAGTGAAAACAGGGCTGGAGCTTTCTTT,CAWSENRAGAFF
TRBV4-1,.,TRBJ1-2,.,TGCGCCAGCAGCCAAGGTAGAGCATCTAACTATGGCTACACCTTC,CASSQGRASNYGYTF
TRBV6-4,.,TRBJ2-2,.,TGTGCCAGCAGCAGACGTGGGGGCGCCCACACCGGGGAGCTGTTTTTT,CASSRRGGAHTGELFF
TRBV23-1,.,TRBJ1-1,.,TGCGCCAGCAGTCGGATGGGAGAGACAATGAACACTGAAGCTTTCTTT,CASSRMGETMNTEAFF
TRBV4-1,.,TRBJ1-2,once,TGCGCCAGCAGCCAAGTTACAGGGTCTAACTATGGCTACACCTTC,CASSQVTGSNYGYTF
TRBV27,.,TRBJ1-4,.,TGTGCCAGCAGTCCTAAGACAGGCGATGAAAAACTGTTTTTT,CASSPKTGDEKLFF
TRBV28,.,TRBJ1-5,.,TGTGCCAGCAGCCCATCTGCGGTCCAGCCCCAGCATTTT,CASSPSAVQPQHF
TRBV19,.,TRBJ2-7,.,TGTGCCACTCAGGGTTCGGCGTACGAGCAGTACTTC,CATQGSAYEQYF
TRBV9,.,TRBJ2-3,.,TGTGCCAGCAGCGCCAACCGGGGCACAGATACGCAGTATTTT,CASSANRGTDTQYF
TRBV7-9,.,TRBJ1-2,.,TGTTCCAGCAGCTCTCCGGCACTTGGCTCCCCCAGGAACTATGGCTACACCTTC,CSSSSPALGSPRNYGYTF
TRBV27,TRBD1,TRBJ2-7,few,TGTGCCAGCAGGAGAGGGGACAGGGGTGCCTACGAGCAGTACTTC,CASRRGDRGAYEQYF